This T cell receptor beta chain was found in a study of immune heterogeneity within non-small cell lung tumors. On the study more broadly: Classification of the tumors gave a few squamous cell carcinomas, roughly eleven non-squamous carcinomas and 1 not otherwise specified. The study's findings and limits: The repertoire of each individual patient held high-frequency T-cell receptor beta clonotypes that were largely distinct from those of other patients. There were identical dominant CDR3 beta clonotypes recurring across tumor sites within a patient, together with site-unique high-frequency clones.

The template consisted of bulk tumor genomic DNA, with roughly 0.6 ug used per sample. Several spatially distant biopsies were obtained per primary tumor intraoperatively. Patients underwent curative surgery for non-small cell lung cancer (untreated and newly diagnosed). J was trimmed by 4 bases and V by 4 bases; bases with no gene match: 3. Germline CDR1 and CDR2: WSHSY and SAAADI. This CDR3 contains 14 residues. With 32 V and 13 J primers, multiplex PCR amplified the TCR beta CDR3. TCRdb re-called the multiplex PCR reads with MiXCR, one entry per CDR3 protein. The table lists more than 9,000 distinct CDR3 sequences, 25% to 35% of them singletons, with roughly 8.1% in the top ten. A remark on this clonotype: The target antigen is unknown.

The sample comprised lung tumor tissue. The sequence derives from a woman in her fifties or sixties with non-small cell lung cancer. The V and J genes are TRBV10-2 and TRBJ2-2; TRBD1 matches 7 bases. The CDR3 reads CASSGDSPTGELFF. The CDR3 DNA is TGCGCCAGCAGTGGGGACAGCCCCACCGGGGAGCTGTTTTTT.